The clone carrying this TCR beta chain was counted once. CDR3 size: 15 residues. CDR1 and CDR2 (germline): MNHNY, SVGAGI (reference sequence). Losses at the gene ends were 6 bases for V and 4 bases for J; bases not matched to a gene: 11. The data originate from a study of blood T cell repertoires in COVID-19. Study-level information: From the United States, Italy and Spain came samples of acute and convalescent COVID-19.

While infection was still active, Seattle patients were enrolled and then followed longitudinally. As originally analysed: The authors estimated nucleated cell counts from reference gene primer amplification. Generated by immunoSEQ multiplex PCR, the TCRdb table keeps only in-frame clones and is missing some. Clone size and V and J calls were adopted from that table, with D and trimming inferred from the DNA. Of about 160,000 clones in the sample, more than 75% are singletons; the top ten hold approximately 10%. The sequence came from a woman between 65 and 79 years old with COVID-19, enrolled during active disease. The material sequenced was peripheral blood. The J gene is TRBJ2-5, the V gene TRBV6-6, with TRBD2 matching 7 bases. CDR3 loop: CASSLRERGGETQYF. Here the CDR3 DNA reads TGTGCCAGCAGCCTCCGAGAGCGGGGAGGAGAGACCCAGTACTTC.